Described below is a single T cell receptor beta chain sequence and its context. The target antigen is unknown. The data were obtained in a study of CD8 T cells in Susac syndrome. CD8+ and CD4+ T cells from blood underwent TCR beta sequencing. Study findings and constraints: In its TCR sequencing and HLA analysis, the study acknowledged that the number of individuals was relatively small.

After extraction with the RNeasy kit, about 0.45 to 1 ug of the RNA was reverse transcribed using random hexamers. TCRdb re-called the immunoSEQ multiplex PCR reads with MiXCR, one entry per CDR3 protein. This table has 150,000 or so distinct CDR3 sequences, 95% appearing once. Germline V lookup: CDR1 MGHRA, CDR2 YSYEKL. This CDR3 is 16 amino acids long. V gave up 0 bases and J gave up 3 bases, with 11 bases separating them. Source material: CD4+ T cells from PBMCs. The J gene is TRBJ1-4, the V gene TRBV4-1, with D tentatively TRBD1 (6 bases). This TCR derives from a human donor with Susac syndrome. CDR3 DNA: TGCGCCAGCAGCCAAGACAGGGGACGGTCTAATGAAAAACTGTTTTTT. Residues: CASSQDRGRSNEKLFF.